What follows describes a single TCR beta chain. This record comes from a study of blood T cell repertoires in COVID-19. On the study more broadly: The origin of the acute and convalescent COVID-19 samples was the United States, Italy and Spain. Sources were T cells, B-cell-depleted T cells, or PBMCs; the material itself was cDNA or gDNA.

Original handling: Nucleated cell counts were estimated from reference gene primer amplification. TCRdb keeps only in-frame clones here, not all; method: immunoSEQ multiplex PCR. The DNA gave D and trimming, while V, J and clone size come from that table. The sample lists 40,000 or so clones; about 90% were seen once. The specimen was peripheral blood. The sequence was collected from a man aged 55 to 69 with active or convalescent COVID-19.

CDR3 sequence reads: CASSPGLAGVLETQYF. The CDR3, as DNA: TGTGCCAGCAGTCCCGGACTAGCGGGAGTTCTAGAGACCCAGTACTTC. J is TRBJ2-5 and V is TRBV6-2 or TRBV6-3; 13 nucleotides agree with TRBD2. CDR1 and CDR2 from the germline V gene are MNHEY and SVGEGT. The V gene end was trimmed by 5 bases and the J gene end by 4 bases; junction bases not matched to a gene: 7. The CDR3 is made up of 16 amino acids.